This T cell receptor (beta chain) was sequenced for a study of T cells in Graves' hyperthyroidism and ophthalmopathy (dated by TCRdb to the late 2010s). Regarding the study in general: Peripheral blood samples were taken at the time of initial diagnosis, prior to any treatment. Prospective prediction of ophthalmopathy was tested in an independent validation cohort consisting of 18 to 20 hyperthyroidism patients and 15 to 17 patients who later progressed to ophthalmopathy. A discovery cohort of approximately 100 patients, about 44 with Graves' ophthalmopathy and approximately 60 with stable Graves' hyperthyroidism, was used to find distinguishing TCR V-J signatures. After sampling, hyperthyroidism patients received methimazole starting at 30 mg daily, and ophthalmopathy patients received high-dose intravenous methylprednisolone. For training and testing, the 80 to 100 patients in the discovery cohort were randomly divided in a 7:3 ratio. Thyroid tissue and blood T-cell repertoires from about six Graves' hyperthyroidism patients were also compared in the study. According to the paper, TCR Vbeta CDR3 sequencing was carried out on approximately 140 peripheral blood samples, which came from fewer than 50 ophthalmopathy, 70 to 80 hyperthyroidism and approximately 17 progressor patients.

The TCR beta CDR3 regions were amplified from the RNA transcripts. The TCR CDR3 was subjected to a first round of RT-PCR using the HTBI primer set and the Qiagen OneStep RT-PCR kit. Libraries were constructed in a second round of multiplex PCR, after which size selection and purification were performed. Paired-end sequencing of the libraries was performed with 100 bp reads on an Illumina HiSeq2000. In the authors' own workflow: SOAPnuke was used to process the raw data, throwing out any read that contained adapters or uncalled bases, had a mean Phred below 15, or lacked an exact constant-primer or identifier match. High-quality paired reads were merged using COPE v1.2.5, and each unique nucleotide sequence was defined as a clonotype. Clonotypes were aligned to IMGT TRBV, TRBD and TRBJ reference segments using MiTCR v1.1. The analysis included only V-J combinations with a frequency above 0.0001, which together covered roughly 99% of the repertoires. The TCS score was defined as the ratio of F50 (clonal expansion) to E x V (chaos), calculated using BLOSUM62-based TCRdist between CDR3 peptides within each V-J. Welch's t-statistics and random forest reduced roughly 530 V-J features to roughly 13, which were used in a naive Bayes classifier (R e1071). TCRdb trimmed public reads at Q25 via fastp, called clones via MiXCR and kept in-frame beta chains. Identical CDR3 proteins give one entry, which carries the most common genes and DNA. The V and J calls and clone size are TCRdb's, not the authors'. This sample holds under 350,000 distinct CDR3 sequences; roughly 13% were observed only once. The ten biggest clones cover under 8% of the sample.

This clonotype was counted at least ten times. The antigen it binds to is not known. No base qualities exist here, and no much larger clone lies one base off it. Stable Graves' hyperthyroidism was defined as the absence of progression to ophthalmopathy over 18 months of follow-up. Hyperthyroidism patients were newly diagnosed, had a disease duration of under 2 months, and were aged 18 to 65 years. Any patient with an uncontrolled infection, another autoimmune disease, pregnancy or lactation was excluded. Diagnoses relied on clinical symptoms, serum thyroxine and TRAb, thyroid ultrasound and orbital computed tomography. Ficoll-Paque density gradient centrifugation was used to isolate PBMCs from about 9.4 ml of fresh peripheral blood. Trizol reagent was used to extract total RNA, and RNA quality was then checked on an Agilent 2100 Bioanalyzer. The research as a whole found: Most expanded thyroid clonotypes (frequency above 0.001) were also detected in blood, a finding suggesting that blood repertoires may reflect thyroid immune responses. A 13 V-J signature model separated ophthalmopathy from stable hyperthyroidism, with approximately 87% sensitivity and roughly 82% specificity in cross-validation and 80%/75% in testing. In validation, the model predicted progression to ophthalmopathy a median of roughly 6.2 months before onset, with about 70% sensitivity and nearly 75% specificity. No statistical method was used to set the sample size in advance, and investigators knew the group allocation.

The CDR3 starts with the cysteine, ends with the phenylalanine, and has 10 residues. The kept DNA is CDR3 alone, 30 bases in frame from the first base. V lost 5 bases and J lost 3 bases; the stretch between them is 2 bases long. From a lookup of the germline V gene, CDR1 and CDR2 are SNHLY and FYNNEI. The sequencing input was blood. This sequence was found in a woman aged 40-49 years with Graves' hyperthyroidism. Recombination linked TRBV2 to TRBJ2-7; the D gene cannot be resolved reliably. The nucleotide sequence is given as TGTGCCAGCAGTCTCTACGAGCAGTACTTC. The translation is CASSLYEQYF.